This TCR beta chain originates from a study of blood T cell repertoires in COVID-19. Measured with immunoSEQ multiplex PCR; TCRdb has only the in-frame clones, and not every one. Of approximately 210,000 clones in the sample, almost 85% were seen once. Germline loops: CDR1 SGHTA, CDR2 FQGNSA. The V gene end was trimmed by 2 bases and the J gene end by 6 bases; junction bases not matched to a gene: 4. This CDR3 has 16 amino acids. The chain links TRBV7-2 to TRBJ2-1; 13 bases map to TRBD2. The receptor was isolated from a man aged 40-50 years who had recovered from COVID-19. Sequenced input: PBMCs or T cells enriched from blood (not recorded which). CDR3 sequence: CASSLPGLAGVNEQFF. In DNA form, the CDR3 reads TGTGCCAGCAGCTTACCCGGACTAGCGGGAGTCAATGAGCAGTTCTTC.